A single sample is the source of the 25 T cell receptor beta chains below, sequenced in a study of T cell clonotyping in hematopoietic cell transplantation. Only in-frame clones appear in the TCRdb table, and some are missing; sequencing was by immunoSEQ multiplex PCR. In the table there are several thousand clones, about three quarters of which are singletons. Sequenced here: PBMCs, sampled 100 days after allogeneic stem cell transplant. These receptors all come from a female patient between 25 and 45 years old who had an allogeneic stem cell transplant, so the T cells may come from the graft donor. Some clones in this sample may be carry-over from other donors' samples.

This clone was picked up a small number of times. This chain joins TRBV5-1 and TRBJ2-3, with D perhaps TRBD1 or TRBD2 (5 bases each). With 1 base removed from V and 4 bases from J, the gap between germline ends came to 16 bases. In germline, CDR1 is SGHRS, CDR2 YFSETQ. The CDR3 is 16 residues long. The CDR3: CASSLTRGLPADTQYF. The CDR3, as DNA: TGCGCCAGCAGCTTGACTAGGGGCCTCCCCGCAGATACGCAGTATTTT.

The chain carries TRBV19 and TRBJ2-2; D might be TRBD1 or TRBD2, each matching 6 bases. The CDR3 extends over 15 amino acids. Germline values: CDR1 LNHDA, CDR2 SQIVND (reference sequence). V lost 4 bases to trimming and J lost 3 bases, with 12 bases between them. The CDR3 loop reads CASSRWGADTGELFF. The CDR3 DNA sequence: TGTGCCAGTAGTAGGTGGGGGGCGGACACCGGGGAGCTGTTTTTT.

V usage is TRBV4-3 and J usage is TRBJ2-6; the D is unclear. CDR1 and CDR2 from the germline V gene are LGHNA and YSLEER. The CDR3 contains 16 residues. The ends were cut back, 1 base at V and 0 bases at J, with 7 bases in the middle. The CDR3 protein is CASSQGDISGANVLTF. The CDR3 bases are TGCGCCAGCAGCCAAGGAGACATCTCTGGGGCCAACGTCCTGACTTTC.

The rearrangement uses TRBV11-2 and TRBJ2-1; no firm D call. The germline CDR1 and CDR2 sequences are SGHAT and FQNNGV. V lost 1 base and J 0 bases, leaving 7 bases between the germline ends. The CDR3 extends over 15 amino acids. The CDR3 sequence is CASSLAQLSYNEQFF. DNA of the CDR3: TGTGCCAGCAGCTTAGCACAGCTCTCCTACAATGAGCAGTTCTTC.

The CDR3 nucleotides read TGTGCCAGCAGCCCGTCGACCTCTGGAAACACCATATATTTT. As protein: CASSPSTSGNTIYF. The chain links TRBV2 to TRBJ1-3; no clear D. Germline V lookup: CDR1 SNHLY, CDR2 FYNNEI. V lost 6 bases to trimming and J lost 0 bases, with 9 bases between them. The CDR3 is made up of 14 amino acids.

The sample holds a few counts of this clone. J is TRBJ1-3 and V is TRBV5-4; TRBD1 might be the D (5 bases). Germline V gene sequence: CDR1 SGHNT, CDR2 YYREEE (reference sequence). The CDR3 has 15 amino acids. Trimming pared 4 bases from V and 2 bases from J, leaving 13 bases between. DNA of the CDR3: TGTGCCAGCAGCCTAGGGGCAGGGCCTGGAAACACCATATATTTT. Amino acid sequence: CASSLGAGPGNTIYF.

The V gene is TRBV5-1, the J gene TRBJ1-1; D possibly corresponds to TRBD1 (6 bases). The CDR3 sequence is 15 residues long. Per the germline V gene, CDR1 is SGHRS and CDR2 is YFSETQ. V was shortened by 0 bases and J by 2 bases, with 11 bases between the two germline ends. The DNA for the CDR3 is TGCGCCAGCAGCTTGGAGGGGGGGTCTAACACTGAAGCTTTCTTT. This codes for CASSLEGGSNTEAFF.

The V and J genes are TRBV6-5 and TRBJ1-5; D might be TRBD1 (6 bases). The V gene lost 6 bases and the J gene lost 3 bases, with 15 bases spanning the gap. Germline-derived CDR1 and CDR2 are MNHEY and SVGAGI. This CDR3 is 15 amino acids long. The CDR3 DNA is TGTGCCAGCAGGCTTTCCACAGGGACCAATCAGCCCCAGCATTTT. Its translation is CASRLSTGTNQPQHF.

Turning to this clone: Germline is not matched at one junction end, which may reflect a read error. The chain joins TRBV13 to TRBJ2-7; 7 nucleotides match TRBD2. The CDR3 consists of 14 residues. Germline V lookup: CDR1 PRHDT, CDR2 FYEKMQ (reference sequence). The chain's CDR3 is CASSLEGGPNEQYF. In nucleotides, the CDR3 is TGTGCCAGCAGTTTAGAGGGAGGGCCGAACGAGCAGTACTTC. The variable domain in full, with the rest retrieved from reference TRBV13 and TRBJ2-7, is AAGVIQSPRHLIKEKRETATLKCYPIPRHDTVYWYQQGPGQDPQFLISFYEKMQSDKGSIPDRFSAQQFSDYHSELNMSSLELGDSALYFCASSLEGGPNEQYFGPGTRLTVT.

This clone was seen a few times. The V call is TRBV19, the J call TRBJ1-3, with 7 bases lining up with TRBD1. CDR1 LNHDA and CDR2 SQIVND come from the germline V gene (reference sequence). The V segment lost 8 bases and the J segment 7 bases; nucleotides outside the gene matches: 5. The length of the CDR3 is 12 residues. The CDR3 protein is CASSLDRNTIYF. CDR3 DNA sequence: TGTGCCAGTTCCCTGGACAGGAACACCATATATTTT.

The chain joins TRBV2 to TRBJ1-6; no clear D gene. Germline CDR1 SNHLY, CDR2 FYNNEI. This CDR3 comprises 15 residues. Trimming removed 6 bases from V and 0 bases from J, with 9 bases in between. The CDR3 spells CASRPETSYNSPLHF. The CDR3 DNA is TGTGCCAGCAGACCAGAAACCTCCTATAATTCACCCCTCCACTTT.

The genes are TRBV11-2 and TRBJ2-7; D gene unclear. The length of the CDR3 is 14 residues. Between the trimmed V and J ends, which lost 4 bases and 4 bases, there was a span of 14 bases. CDR1 is SGHAT, CDR2 FQNNGV, per germline. The CDR3 DNA sequence: TGTGCCAGCAGCTCCCCCGGTGCAGCATACGAGCAGTACTTC. Translation: CASSSPGAAYEQYF.

V and J are TRBV5-4 and TRBJ2-3; TRBD2 is a possible D gene (6 bases). The CDR3 spans 16 residues. Trimming took off 4 bases at V and 3 bases at J, with 18 bases between the two ends. The V gene's germline CDR1 is SGHNT and CDR2 YYREEE (reference sequence). CDR3: CASSPLSSGATDTQYF. The CDR3 region has the DNA TGTGCCAGCAGCCCACTGAGTAGCGGAGCAACAGATACGCAGTATTTT.

This rearrangement joins TRBV27 to TRBJ2-3; TRBD2 matches at 9 bases. CDR3 length equals 21 residues. From germline, CDR1 is MNHEY and CDR2 SMNVEV (reference sequence). Germline trimming cut 2 bases from V and 1 base from J; bases unmatched to any gene: 19. The DNA for the CDR3 is TGTGCCAGCAGTTTAGGAGTGTCGGGGCGGGGGGGCCTATTACGCACAGATACGCAGTATTTT. Translating it yields CASSLGVSGRGGLLRTDTQYF.

This chain connects TRBV19 to TRBJ1-6, with D possibly TRBD1 on 5 matching bases. Deletions cut 3 bases from V and 8 bases from J, with 8 bases between. Per the germline V gene, CDR1 is LNHDA and CDR2 is SQIVND (reference sequence). CDR3 size: 13 residues. CDR3 coding DNA: TGTGCCAGTAGTATGGGAGGGGATTCACCCCTCCACTTT. Translating gives CASSMGGDSPLHF.

The sample holds one count of this clone. The genes are TRBV10-3 and TRBJ1-1; tentatively, D is TRBD1 (6 bases). CDR3 length equals 14 residues. V was cut by 3 bases and J by 5 bases, with 13 bases left in between. CDR1 and CDR2 from the germline V gene are ENHRY and SYGVKD. CDR3 DNA: TGTGCCATCAGTGATCGGGGGCTGGGGACTGAAGCTTTCTTT. It yields the protein CAISDRGLGTEAFF.

The chain couples TRBV9 to TRBJ2-3; no definite D call. The CDR3 consists of 14 residues. CDR1 is SGDLS and CDR2 is YYNGEE in the germline V gene. Trimming left V 0 bases short and J 6 bases short, with 11 bases between. CDR3 nucleotide sequence: TGTGCCAGCAGCGTAGAAGGGATCGGGGATACGCAGTATTTT. Encoded protein: CASSVEGIGDTQYF.

This sequence joins TRBV7-2 and TRBJ1-2; TRBD1 agrees at 7 bases. Trimming removed 3 bases from V and 2 bases from J; junction bases left unmatched: 3. This CDR3 spans 14 amino acids. CDR1 and CDR2 (germline): SGHTA, FQGNSA. CDR3 sequence (DNA): TGTGCCAGCAGCTTCAGGGGGGAAAACTATGGCTACACCTTC. It is translated as CASSFRGENYGYTF.

This chain joins TRBV29-1 and TRBJ2-3; 8 bases align to TRBD2. This CDR3 is built from 14 residues. V lost 4 bases to trimming and J lost 5 bases; unmatched junction nucleotides: 8. The germline gives CDR1 SQVTM, CDR2 ANQGSEA. The CDR3 loop reads CSVATGGRIDTQYF. The CDR3 DNA sequence: TGCAGCGTTGCGACGGGGGGGCGAATAGATACGCAGTATTTT.

The chain couples TRBV10-1 to TRBJ2-2, with TRBD1 identical over 8 bases. Germline lookup yields CDR1 WNHNN and CDR2 SYGVQD (reference sequence). CDR3 length: 14 residues. Losses at the gene ends were 6 bases for V and 6 bases for J; bases not matched to a gene: 6. The CDR3 spells CASSNGQGAGELFF. In DNA, the CDR3 is TGCGCCAGCAGCAACGGACAGGGAGCCGGGGAGCTGTTTTTT.

The chain uses TRBV9 and TRBJ2-2; unclear D gene. Trimming took off 0 bases at V and 7 bases at J, with 10 bases between the two ends. This CDR3 has 14 amino acids. Germline V gene lookup returns CDR1 SGDLS and CDR2 YYNGEE. CDR3 amino acids: CASSVGNLLGELFF. The CDR3 bases are TGTGCCAGCAGCGTAGGTAACCTCCTCGGGGAGCTGTTTTTT.

The rearrangement uses TRBV7-2 and TRBJ2-2; 11 bases agree with TRBD1. Germline trimming cut 6 bases from V and 5 bases from J; bases unmatched to any gene: 8. Germline loops: CDR1 SGHTA, CDR2 FQGNSA. This CDR3 is 16 amino acids long. In nucleotides, the CDR3 is TGTGCCAGCAGAGTATTGGGGACAGGGGGGACCGGGGAGCTGTTTTTT. It translates to CASRVLGTGGTGELFF. Full variable domain (missing parts from reference TRBV7-2 and TRBJ2-2): GAGVSQSPSNKVTEKGKDVELRCDPISGHTALYWYRQSLGQGLEFLIYFQGNSAPDKSGLPSDRFSAERTGGSVSTLTIQRTQQEDSAVYLCASRVLGTGGTGELFFGEGSRLTVL.

V is TRBV27 and J is TRBJ1-4; 7 bases fit TRBD1. Losses at the gene ends were 6 bases for V and 8 bases for J; bases not matched to a gene: 15. The CDR3 is 16 amino acids. Germline V gives CDR1 MNHEY, CDR2 SMNVEV (reference sequence). CDR3 nucleotides: TGTGCCAGCAGGCCGCCCACAGGGGAGCGTTGGGAAAAACTGTTTTTT. Translation: CASRPPTGERWEKLFF.

V usage is TRBV4-2 and J usage is TRBJ1-3, with unresolved D. V gave up 3 bases and J gave up 1 base, with 1 base separating them. The CDR3 sequence is 12 residues long. Germline V CDR1 and CDR2: LGHNA, YNFKEQ. The CDR3 DNA reads TGTGCCAGCAGCCATTCTGGAAACACCATATATTTT. Translation gives CASSHSGNTIYF.

This chain uses TRBV9 with TRBJ2-7; no clear D gene. Germline-derived CDR1 and CDR2 are SGDLS and YYNGEE. Trimming removed 6 bases from V and 4 bases from J, with 5 bases in between. CDR3 length: 10 amino acids. In DNA form, the CDR3 reads TGTGCCAGCAAGGGATACGAGCAGTACTTC. Translation gives CASKGYEQYF.